This TCR beta chain stems from a study of naive and memory T cell subsets. The library had UMIs added by 3' ligation of an oligonucleotide to TCR cDNA. Four PCR rounds used nested alpha and beta constant region primers plus the SP2 primer. Each CDR3 protein is one row after TCRdb ran MiXCR on the 5' RACE reads. The repertoire holds about 32,000 distinct CDR3 sequences, with over 15% as singletons. The CDR3 has 12 amino acids. With 6 bases removed from V and 5 bases from J, the gap between germline ends came to 11 bases. The germline V gene encodes CDR1 MDHEN and CDR2 SYDVKM. This clonotype was sampled from a female donor in good health. The rearrangement joins TRBV28 to TRBJ2-7; D is unclear. In nucleotides, the CDR3 is TGTGCCAGCAGGTCGGCGTACCACGAGCAGTACTTC. It specifies CASRSAYHEQYF. Complete variable domain (other parts from reference TRBV28 and TRBJ2-7): DVKVTQSSRYLVKRTGEKVFLECVQDMDHENMFWYRQDPGLGLRLIYFSYDVKMKEKGDIPEGYSVSREKKERFSLILESASTNQTSMYLCASRSAYHEQYFGPGTRLTVT.